The clone carrying this TCR beta chain was observed a handful of times. The antigen remains undetermined. The source of the sample is a study of cytomegalovirus exposure and HLA in healthy donors. General observations from the study: Researchers reported that a few CMV-associated chains were confirmed in vitro as CMV antigen-specific.

This CDR3 is built from 15 residues. V shed 3 bases and J 1 base; nucleotides not matched to a gene: 5. Germline CDR1 and CDR2: LNHDA and SQIVND (reference sequence). PCR was performed using 60 Vbeta and 13 Jbeta primers. The assay was immunoSEQ multiplex PCR, and TCRdb's table has in-frame clones only and misses some. The sample includes roughly 150,000 clones, 60% to 80% of them seen just once. This receptor was taken from a man in his late teens or twenties in good health and CMV-seropositive. Sequencing was performed on PBMCs. This chain uses TRBV19 with TRBJ1-1; 7 nucleotides agree with TRBD1. The chain's CDR3 is CASSMYRGGNTEAFF. The CDR3 bases are TGTGCCAGTAGTATGTACAGGGGAGGGAACACTGAAGCTTTCTTT.